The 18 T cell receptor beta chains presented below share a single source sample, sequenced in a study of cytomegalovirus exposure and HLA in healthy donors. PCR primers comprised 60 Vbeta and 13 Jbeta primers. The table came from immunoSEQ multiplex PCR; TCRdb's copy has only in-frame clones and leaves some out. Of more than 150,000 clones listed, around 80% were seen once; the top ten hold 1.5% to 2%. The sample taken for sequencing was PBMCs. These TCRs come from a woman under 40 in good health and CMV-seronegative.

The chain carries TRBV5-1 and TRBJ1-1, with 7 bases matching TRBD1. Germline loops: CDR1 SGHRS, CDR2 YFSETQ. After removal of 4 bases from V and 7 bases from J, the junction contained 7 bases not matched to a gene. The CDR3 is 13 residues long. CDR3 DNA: TGCGCCAGCAGCCTCGGACAGGCGAATGAAGCTTTCTTT. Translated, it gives CASSLGQANEAFF.

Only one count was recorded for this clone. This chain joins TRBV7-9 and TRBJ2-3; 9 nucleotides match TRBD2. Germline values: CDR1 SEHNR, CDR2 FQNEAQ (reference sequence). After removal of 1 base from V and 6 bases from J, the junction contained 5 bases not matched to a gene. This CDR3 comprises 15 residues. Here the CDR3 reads CASSLGSSGGDTQYF. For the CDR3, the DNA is TGTGCCAGCAGCTTAGGATCCAGCGGGGGGGATACGCAGTATTTT.

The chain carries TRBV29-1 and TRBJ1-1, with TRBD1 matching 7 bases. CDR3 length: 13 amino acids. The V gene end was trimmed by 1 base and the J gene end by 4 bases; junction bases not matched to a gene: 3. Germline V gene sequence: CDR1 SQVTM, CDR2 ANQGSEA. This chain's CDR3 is CSVEGQGFTEAFF. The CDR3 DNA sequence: TGCAGCGTTGAAGGACAGGGTTTCACTGAAGCTTTCTTT.

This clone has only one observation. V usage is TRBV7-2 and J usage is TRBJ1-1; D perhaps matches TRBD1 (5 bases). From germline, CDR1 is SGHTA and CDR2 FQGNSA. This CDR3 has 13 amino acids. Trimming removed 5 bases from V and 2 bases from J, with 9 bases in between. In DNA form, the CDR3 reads TGTGCCAGCAGCCGGACACTTAACACTGAAGCTTTCTTT. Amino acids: CASSRTLNTEAFF.

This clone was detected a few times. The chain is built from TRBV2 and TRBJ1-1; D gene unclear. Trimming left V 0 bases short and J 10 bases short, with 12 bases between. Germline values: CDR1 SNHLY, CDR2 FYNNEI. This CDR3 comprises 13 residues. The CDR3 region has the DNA TGTGCCAGCAGTGAAGCGTTGGGAGGGCGAGCTTTCTTT. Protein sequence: CASSEALGGRAFF.

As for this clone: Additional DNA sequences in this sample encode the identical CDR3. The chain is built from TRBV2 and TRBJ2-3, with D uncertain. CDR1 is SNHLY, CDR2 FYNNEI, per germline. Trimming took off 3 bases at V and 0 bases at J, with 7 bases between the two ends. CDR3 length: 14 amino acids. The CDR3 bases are TGTGCCAGCAGTGAGAGTTCGAGCACAGATACGCAGTATTTT. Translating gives CASSESSSTDTQYF.

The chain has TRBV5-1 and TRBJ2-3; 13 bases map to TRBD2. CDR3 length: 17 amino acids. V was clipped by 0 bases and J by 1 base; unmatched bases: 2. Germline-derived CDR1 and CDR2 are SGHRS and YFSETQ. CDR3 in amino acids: CASSLAGTSGGTDTQYF. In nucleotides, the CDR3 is TGCGCCAGCAGCTTGGCGGGGACTAGCGGGGGCACAGATACGCAGTATTTT.

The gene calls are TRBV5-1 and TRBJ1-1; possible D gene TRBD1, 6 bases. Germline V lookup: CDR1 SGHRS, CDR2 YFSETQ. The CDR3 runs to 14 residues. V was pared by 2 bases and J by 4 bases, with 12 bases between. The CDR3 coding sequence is TGCGCCAGCAGCTTACTGACAGGCGGCACTGAAGCTTTCTTT. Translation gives CASSLLTGGTEAFF. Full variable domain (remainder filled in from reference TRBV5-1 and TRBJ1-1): KAGVTQTPRYLIKTRGQQVTLSCSPISGHRSVSWYQQTPGQGLQFLFEYFSETQRNKGNFPGRFSGRQFSNSRSEMNVSTLELGDSALYLCASSLLTGGTEAFFGQGTRLTVV.

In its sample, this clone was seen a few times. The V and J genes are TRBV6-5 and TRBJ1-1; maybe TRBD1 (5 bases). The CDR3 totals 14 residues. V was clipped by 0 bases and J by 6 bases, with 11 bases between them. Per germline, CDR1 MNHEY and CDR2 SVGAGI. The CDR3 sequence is CASSYSDTHPEAFF. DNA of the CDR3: TGTGCCAGCAGTTACTCGGACACTCACCCTGAAGCTTTCTTT.

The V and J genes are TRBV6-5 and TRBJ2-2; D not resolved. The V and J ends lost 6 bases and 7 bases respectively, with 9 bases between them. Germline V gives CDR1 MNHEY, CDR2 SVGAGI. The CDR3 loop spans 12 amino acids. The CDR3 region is CASSGVGGELFF. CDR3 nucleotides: TGTGCCAGCAGCGGTGTTGGCGGGGAGCTGTTTTTT.

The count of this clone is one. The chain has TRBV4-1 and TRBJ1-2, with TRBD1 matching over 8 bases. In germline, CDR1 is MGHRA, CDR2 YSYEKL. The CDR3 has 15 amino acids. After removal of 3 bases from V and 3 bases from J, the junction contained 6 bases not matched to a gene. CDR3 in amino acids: CASSHGRGRHYGYTF. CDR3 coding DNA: TGCGCCAGCAGCCACGGCAGGGGGCGCCACTATGGCTACACCTTC.

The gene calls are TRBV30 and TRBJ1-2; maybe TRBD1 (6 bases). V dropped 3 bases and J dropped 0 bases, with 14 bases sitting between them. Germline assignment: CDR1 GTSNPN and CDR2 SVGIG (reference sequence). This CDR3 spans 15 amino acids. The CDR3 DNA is TGTGCCTGGAGCCCTATAGGGGGGGCTAACTATGGCTACACCTTC. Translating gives CAWSPIGGANYGYTF.

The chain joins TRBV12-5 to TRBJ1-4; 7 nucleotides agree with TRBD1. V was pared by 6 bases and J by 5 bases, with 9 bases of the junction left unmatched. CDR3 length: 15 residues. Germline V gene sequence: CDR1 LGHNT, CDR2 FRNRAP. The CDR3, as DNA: TGTGCTAGTGGGTCGAGCCGGGACAGCAATGAAAAACTGTTTTTT. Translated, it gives CASGSSRDSNEKLFF. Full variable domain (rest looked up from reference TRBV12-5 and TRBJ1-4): DARVTQTPRHKVTEMGQEVTMRCQPILGHNTVFWYRQTMMQGLELLAYFRNRAPLDDSGMPKDRFSAEMPDATLATLKIQPSEPRDSAVYFCASGSSRDSNEKLFFGSGTQLSVL.

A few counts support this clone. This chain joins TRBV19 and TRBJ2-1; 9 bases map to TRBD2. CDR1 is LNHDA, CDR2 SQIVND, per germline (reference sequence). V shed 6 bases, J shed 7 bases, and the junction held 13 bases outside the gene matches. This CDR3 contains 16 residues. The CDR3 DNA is TGTGCCAGTAGAATTCTCGGCGGGGGGGCGAGGAATGAGCAGTTCTTC. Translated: CASRILGGGARNEQFF.

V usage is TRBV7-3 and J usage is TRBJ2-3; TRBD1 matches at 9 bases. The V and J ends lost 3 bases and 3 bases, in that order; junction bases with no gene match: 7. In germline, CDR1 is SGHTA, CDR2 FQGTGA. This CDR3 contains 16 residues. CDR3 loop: CASSFPGQGVTDTQYF. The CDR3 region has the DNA TGTGCCAGCAGCTTTCCGGGACAGGGTGTAACAGATACGCAGTATTTT.

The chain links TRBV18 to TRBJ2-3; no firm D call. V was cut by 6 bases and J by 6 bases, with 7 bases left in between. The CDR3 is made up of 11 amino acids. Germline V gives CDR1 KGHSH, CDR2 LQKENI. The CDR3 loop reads CASSLRDTQYF. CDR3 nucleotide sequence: TGTGCCAGCTCCCTACGGGATACGCAGTATTTT.

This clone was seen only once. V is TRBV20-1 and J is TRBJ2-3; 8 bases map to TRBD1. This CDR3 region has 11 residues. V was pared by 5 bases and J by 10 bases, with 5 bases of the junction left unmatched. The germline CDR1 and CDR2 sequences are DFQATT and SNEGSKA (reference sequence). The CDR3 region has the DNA TGCAGTGCTGTGACAGGGGCTGCGCAGTATTTT. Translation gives CSAVTGAAQYF.

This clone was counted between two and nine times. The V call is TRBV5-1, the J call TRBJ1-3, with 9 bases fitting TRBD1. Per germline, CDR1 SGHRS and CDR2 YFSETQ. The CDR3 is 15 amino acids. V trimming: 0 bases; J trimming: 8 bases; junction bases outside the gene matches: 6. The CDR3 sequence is CASSLADRGTDTIYF. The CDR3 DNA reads TGCGCCAGCAGCTTGGCGGACAGGGGTACTGACACCATATATTTT.